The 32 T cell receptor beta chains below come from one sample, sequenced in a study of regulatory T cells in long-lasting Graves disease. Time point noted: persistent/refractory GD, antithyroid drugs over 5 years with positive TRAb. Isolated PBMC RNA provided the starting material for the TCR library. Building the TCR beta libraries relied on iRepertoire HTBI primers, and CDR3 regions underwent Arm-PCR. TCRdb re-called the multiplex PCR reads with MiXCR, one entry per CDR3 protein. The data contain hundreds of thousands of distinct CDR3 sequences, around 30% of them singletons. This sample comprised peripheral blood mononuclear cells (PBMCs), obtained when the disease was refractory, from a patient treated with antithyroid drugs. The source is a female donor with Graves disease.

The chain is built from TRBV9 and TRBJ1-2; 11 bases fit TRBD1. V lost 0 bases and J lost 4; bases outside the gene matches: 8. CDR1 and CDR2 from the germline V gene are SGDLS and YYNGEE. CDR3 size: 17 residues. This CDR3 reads CASSVGTGGSYGYGYTF. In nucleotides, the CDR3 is TGTGCCAGCAGCGTAGGGACAGGGGGCTCGTACGGCTATGGCTACACCTTC.

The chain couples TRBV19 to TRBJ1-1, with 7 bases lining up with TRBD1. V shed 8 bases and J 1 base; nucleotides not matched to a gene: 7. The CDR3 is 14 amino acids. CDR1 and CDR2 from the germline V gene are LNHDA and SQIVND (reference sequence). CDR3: CASRDRAENTEAFF. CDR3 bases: TGTGCCAGTCGAGACAGGGCGGAGAACACTGAAGCTTTCTTT. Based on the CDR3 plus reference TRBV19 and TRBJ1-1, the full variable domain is DGGITQSPKYLFRKEGQNVTLSCEQNLNHDAMYWYRQDPGQGLRLIYYSQIVNDFQKGDIAEGYSVSREKKESFPLTVTSAQKNPTAFYLCASRDRAENTEAFFGQGTRLTVV.

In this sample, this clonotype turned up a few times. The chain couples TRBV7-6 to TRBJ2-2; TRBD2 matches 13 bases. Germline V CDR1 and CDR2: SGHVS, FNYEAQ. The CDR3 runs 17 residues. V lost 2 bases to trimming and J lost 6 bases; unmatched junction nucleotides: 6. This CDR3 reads CASSLTLAGGPAGELFF. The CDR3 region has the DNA TGTGCCAGCAGCTTAACACTAGCGGGAGGGCCGGCCGGGGAGCTGTTTTTT.

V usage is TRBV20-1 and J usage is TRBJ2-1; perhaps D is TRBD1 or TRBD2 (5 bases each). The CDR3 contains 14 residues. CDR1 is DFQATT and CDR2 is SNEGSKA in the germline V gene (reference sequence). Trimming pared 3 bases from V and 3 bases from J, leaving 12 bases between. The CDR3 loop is CSASWGSFYNEQFF. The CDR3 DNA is TGCAGTGCTAGTTGGGGGAGCTTCTACAATGAGCAGTTCTTC.

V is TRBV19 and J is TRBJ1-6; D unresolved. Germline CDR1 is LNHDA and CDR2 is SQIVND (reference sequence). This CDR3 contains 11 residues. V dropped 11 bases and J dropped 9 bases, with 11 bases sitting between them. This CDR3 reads CASGSPSPLHF. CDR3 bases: TGTGCCTCCGGCAGTCCTTCACCCCTCCACTTT.

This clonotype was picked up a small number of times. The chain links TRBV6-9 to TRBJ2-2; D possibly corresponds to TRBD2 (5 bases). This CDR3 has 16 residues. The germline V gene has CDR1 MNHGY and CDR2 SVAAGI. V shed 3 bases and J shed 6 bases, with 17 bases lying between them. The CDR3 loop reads CASSYSIGSSAGELFF. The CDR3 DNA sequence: TGTGCCAGCAGTTACTCTATAGGGAGTAGCGCCGGGGAGCTGTTTTTT.

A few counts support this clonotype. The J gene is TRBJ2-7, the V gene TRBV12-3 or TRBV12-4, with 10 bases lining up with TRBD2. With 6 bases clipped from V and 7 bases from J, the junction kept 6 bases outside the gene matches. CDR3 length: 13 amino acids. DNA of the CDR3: TGTGCCAGCAGACCTAGCGGGAGCGTAGAGCAGTACTTC. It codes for CASRPSGSVEQYF.

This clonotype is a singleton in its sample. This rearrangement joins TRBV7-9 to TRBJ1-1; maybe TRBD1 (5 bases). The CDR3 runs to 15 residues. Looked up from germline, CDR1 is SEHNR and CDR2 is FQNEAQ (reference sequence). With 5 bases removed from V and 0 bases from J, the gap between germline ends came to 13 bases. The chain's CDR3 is CASSTIGALNTEAFF. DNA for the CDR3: TGTGCCAGCAGCACTATAGGGGCCCTGAACACTGAAGCTTTCTTT.

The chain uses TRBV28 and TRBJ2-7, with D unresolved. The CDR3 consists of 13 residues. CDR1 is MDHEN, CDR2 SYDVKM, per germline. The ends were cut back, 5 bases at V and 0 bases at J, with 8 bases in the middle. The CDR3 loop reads CASSPYISYEQYF. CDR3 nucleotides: TGTGCCAGCAGTCCCTATATCTCCTACGAGCAGTACTTC.

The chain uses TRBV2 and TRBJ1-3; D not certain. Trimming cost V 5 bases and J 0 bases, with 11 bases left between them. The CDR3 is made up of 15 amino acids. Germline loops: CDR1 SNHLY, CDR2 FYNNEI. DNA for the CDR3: TGTGCCAGCAGTCCAAGACAAATCTCTGGAAACACCATATATTTT. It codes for CASSPRQISGNTIYF.

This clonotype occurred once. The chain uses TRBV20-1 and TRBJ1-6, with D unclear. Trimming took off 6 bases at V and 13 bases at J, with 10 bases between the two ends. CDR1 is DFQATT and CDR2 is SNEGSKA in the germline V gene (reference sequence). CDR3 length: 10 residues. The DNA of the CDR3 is TGCAGTGCCTCCGGCATTCCCCTCCACTTT. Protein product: CSASGIPLHF.

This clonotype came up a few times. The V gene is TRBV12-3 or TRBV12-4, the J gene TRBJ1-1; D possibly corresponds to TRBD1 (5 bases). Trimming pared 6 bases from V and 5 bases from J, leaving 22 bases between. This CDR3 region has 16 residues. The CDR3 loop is CASSLMVGGDGTEAFF. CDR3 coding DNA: TGTGCCAGCAGCCTAATGGTCGGGGGGGATGGGACTGAAGCTTTCTTT.

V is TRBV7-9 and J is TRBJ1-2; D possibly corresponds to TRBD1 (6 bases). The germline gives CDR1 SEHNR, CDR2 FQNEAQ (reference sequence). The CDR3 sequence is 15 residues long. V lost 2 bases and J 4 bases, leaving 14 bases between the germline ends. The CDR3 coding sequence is TGTGCCAGCAGCTTAAACAGGGAGGATAGCTATGGCTACACCTTC. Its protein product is CASSLNREDSYGYTF. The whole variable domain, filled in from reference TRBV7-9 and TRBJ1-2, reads DTGVSQNPRHKITKRGQNVTFRCDPISEHNRLYWYRQTLGQGPEFLTYFQNEAQLEKSRLLSDRFSAERPKGSFSTLEIQRTEQGDSAMYLCASSLNREDSYGYTFGSGTRLTVV.

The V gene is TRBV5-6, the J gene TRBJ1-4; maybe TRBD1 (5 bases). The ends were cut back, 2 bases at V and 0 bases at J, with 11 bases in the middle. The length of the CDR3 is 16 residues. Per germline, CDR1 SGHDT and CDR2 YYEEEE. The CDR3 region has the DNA TGTGCCAGCAGCTTTCGCGGGACGGCAACTAATGAAAAACTGTTTTTT. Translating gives CASSFRGTATNEKLFF.

The CDR3 spells CASSAESGFYNEQFF. The CDR3 DNA sequence: TGTGCCAGCAGCGCAGAAAGCGGGTTCTACAATGAGCAGTTCTTC. The chain has TRBV6-1 and TRBJ2-1; D is perhaps TRBD2 (6 bases). Trimming cost V 6 bases and J 3 bases, with 15 bases left between them. Germline-derived CDR1 and CDR2 are MNHNS and SASEGT. The CDR3 runs 15 residues.

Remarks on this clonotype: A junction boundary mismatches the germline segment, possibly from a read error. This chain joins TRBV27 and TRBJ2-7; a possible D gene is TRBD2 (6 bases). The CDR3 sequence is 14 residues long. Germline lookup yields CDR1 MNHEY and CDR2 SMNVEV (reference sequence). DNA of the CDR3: TGTGCCCGCAGCCCCCATCGGGGGACCTACGAGCAGTACTTC. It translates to CARSPHRGTYEQYF.

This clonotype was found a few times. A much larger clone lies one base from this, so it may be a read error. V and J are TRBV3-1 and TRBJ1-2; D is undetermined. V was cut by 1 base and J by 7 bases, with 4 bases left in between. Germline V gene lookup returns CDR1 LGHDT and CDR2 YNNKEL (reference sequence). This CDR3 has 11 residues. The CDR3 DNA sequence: TGTGCCAGCAGCCAAGGGACTGGCTACACCTTC. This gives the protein CASSQGTGYTF.

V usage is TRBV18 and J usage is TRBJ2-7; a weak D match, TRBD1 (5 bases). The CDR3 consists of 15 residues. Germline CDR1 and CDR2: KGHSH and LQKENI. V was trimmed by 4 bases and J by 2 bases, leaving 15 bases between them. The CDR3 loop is CASSLTTGDPYEQYF. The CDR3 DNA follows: TGTGCCAGCTCACTTACAACAGGCGATCCCTACGAGCAGTACTTC.

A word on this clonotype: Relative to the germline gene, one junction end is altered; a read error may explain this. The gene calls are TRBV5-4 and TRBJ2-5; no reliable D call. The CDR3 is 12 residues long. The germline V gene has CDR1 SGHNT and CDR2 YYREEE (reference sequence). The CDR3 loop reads CASSKQQEAQYF. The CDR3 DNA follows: TGTGCCAGCAGCAAACAGCAAGAGGCCCAGTACTTC.

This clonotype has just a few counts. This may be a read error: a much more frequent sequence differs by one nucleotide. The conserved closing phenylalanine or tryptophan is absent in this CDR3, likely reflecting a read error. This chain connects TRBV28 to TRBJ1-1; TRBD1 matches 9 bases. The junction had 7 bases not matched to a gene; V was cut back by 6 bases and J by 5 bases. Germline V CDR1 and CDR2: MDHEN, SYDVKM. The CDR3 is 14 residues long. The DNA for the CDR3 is TGTGCCAGCAGAGTGACAGGGGGTGATACTGAAGCTTTCCTT. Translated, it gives CASRVTGGDTEAFL.

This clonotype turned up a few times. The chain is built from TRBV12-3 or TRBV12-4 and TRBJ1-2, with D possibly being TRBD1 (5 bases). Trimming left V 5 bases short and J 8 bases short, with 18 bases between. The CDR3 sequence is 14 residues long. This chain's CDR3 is CASSPAALGVGYTF. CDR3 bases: TGTGCCAGCAGTCCGGCCGCCCTAGGGGTAGGCTACACCTTC.

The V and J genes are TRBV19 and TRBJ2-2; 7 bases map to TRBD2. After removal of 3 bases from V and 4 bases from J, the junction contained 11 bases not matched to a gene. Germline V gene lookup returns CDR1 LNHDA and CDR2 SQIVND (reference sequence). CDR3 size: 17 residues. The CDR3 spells CASSIGGGRGITGELFF. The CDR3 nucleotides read TGTGCCAGTAGTATTGGCGGTGGGCGGGGGATCACCGGGGAGCTGTTTTTT. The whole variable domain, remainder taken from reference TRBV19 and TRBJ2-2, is DGGITQSPKYLFRKEGQNVTLSCEQNLNHDAMYWYRQDPGQGLRLIYYSQIVNDFQKGDIAEGYSVSREKKESFPLTVTSAQKNPTAFYLCASSIGGGRGITGELFFGEGSRLTVL.

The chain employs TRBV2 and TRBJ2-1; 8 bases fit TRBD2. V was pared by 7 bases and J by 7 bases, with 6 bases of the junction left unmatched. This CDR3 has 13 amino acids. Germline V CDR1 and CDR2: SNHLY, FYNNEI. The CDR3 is CASMTSVYNEQFF. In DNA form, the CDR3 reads TGTGCCAGCATGACTAGCGTTTATAATGAGCAGTTCTTC.

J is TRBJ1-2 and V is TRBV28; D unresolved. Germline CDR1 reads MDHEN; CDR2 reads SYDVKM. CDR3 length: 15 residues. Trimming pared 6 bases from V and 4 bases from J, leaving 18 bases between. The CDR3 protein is CASSSQARESYGYTF. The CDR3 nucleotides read TGTGCCAGCAGCTCTCAGGCCCGGGAAAGCTATGGCTACACCTTC.

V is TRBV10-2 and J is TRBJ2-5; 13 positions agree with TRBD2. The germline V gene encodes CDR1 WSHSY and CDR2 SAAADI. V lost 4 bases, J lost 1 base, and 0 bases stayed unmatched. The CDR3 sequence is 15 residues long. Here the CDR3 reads CASSGTSGSQETQYF. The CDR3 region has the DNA TGCGCCAGCAGTGGGACTAGCGGGAGCCAAGAGACCCAGTACTTC.

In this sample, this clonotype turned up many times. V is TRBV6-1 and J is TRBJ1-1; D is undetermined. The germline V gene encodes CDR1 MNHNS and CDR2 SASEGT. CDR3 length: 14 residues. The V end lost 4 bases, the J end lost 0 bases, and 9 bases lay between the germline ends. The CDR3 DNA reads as TGTGCCAGCAGTGGAGGGTTTGTGAACACTGAAGCTTTCTTT. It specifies CASSGGFVNTEAFF.

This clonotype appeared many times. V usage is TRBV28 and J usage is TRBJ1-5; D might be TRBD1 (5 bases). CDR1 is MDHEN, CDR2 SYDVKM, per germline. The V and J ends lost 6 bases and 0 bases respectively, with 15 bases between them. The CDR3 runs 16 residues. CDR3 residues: CASRTGTDYSNQPQHF. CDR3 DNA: TGTGCCAGCAGAACCGGGACGGACTATAGCAATCAGCCCCAGCATTTT.

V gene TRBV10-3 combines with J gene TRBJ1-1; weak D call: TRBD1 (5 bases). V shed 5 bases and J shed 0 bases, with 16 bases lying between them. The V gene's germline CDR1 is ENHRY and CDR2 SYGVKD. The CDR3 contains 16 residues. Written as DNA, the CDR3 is TGTGCCATCAGTACAGGAACGACCTCCATGAACACTGAAGCTTTCTTT. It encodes CAISTGTTSMNTEAFF.

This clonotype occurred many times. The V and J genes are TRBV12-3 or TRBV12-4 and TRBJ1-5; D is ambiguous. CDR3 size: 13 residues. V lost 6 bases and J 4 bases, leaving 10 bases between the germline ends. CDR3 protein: CASSNSANQPQHF. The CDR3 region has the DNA TGTGCCAGCAGCAACAGCGCAAATCAGCCCCAGCATTTT.

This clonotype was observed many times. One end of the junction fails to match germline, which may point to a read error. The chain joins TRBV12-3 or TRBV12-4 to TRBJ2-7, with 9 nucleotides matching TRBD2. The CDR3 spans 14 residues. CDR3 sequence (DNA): TGTGCCAGCAGCGACTCCACTTCAAGCGGGAGGTCCACCTTC. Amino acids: CASSDSTSSGRSTF.

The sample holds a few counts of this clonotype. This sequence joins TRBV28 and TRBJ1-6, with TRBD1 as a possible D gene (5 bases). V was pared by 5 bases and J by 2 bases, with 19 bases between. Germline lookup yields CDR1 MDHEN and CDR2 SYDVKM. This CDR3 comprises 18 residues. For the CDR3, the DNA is TGTGCCAGCAGTCCCTGGTGGACAATAGGCGCCTATAATTCACCCCTCCACTTT. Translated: CASSPWWTIGAYNSPLHF.

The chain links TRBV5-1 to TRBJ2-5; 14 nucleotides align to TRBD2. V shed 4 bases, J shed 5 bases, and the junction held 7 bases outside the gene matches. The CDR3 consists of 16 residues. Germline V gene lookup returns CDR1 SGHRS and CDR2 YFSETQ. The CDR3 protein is CASSPGTSGRSETQYF. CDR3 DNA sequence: TGCGCCAGCAGCCCGGGGACTAGCGGGAGATCGGAGACCCAGTACTTC. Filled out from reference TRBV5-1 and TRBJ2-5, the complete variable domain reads KAGVTQTPRYLIKTRGQQVTLSCSPISGHRSVSWYQQTPGQGLQFLFEYFSETQRNKGNFPGRFSGRQFSNSRSEMNVSTLELGDSALYLCASSPGTSGRSETQYFGPGTRLLVL.